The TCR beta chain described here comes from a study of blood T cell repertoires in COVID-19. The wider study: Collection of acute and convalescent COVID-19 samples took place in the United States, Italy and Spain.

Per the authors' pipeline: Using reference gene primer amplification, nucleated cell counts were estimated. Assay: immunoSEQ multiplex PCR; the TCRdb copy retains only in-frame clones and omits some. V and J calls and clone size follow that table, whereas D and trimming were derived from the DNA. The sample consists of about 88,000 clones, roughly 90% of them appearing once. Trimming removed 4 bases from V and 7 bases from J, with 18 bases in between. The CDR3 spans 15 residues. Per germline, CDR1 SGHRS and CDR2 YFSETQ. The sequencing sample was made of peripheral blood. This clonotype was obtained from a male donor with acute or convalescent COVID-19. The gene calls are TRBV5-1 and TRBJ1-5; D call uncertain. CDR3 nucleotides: TGCGCCAGCAGCGTAGGACCCGCGGGAAACCAGCCCCAGCATTTT. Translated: CASSVGPAGNQPQHF.